A selection of T cell receptor beta chains follows, all from one sample in a study of blood T cell repertoires in COVID-19. Method: immunoSEQ multiplex PCR; TCRdb's copy keeps in-frame clones and lacks some. The table has about 260,000 clones, around 87% seen once. Input material: peripheral blood. These receptors all stem from a woman between 45 and 60 years old with acute or convalescent COVID-19. CDR3s include the opening cysteine and the closing phenylalanine or tryptophan. Each record gives: J gene, clone size, V gene, CDR3 protein. Clone size is shown for a subset of rows, as once, few, many or a class of expanded clone.

j_gene: TRBJ2-1; abundance: -; v_gene: TRBV10-3; CDR3aa: CAISEPGLANNEQFF
j_gene: TRBJ2-3; abundance: -; v_gene: TRBV28; CDR3aa: CASRKTSVDTQYF
j_gene: TRBJ2-5; abundance: once; v_gene: TRBV7-7; CDR3aa: CASSLDASVAETQYF
j_gene: TRBJ2-1; abundance: -; v_gene: TRBV29-1; CDR3aa: CSGSGGETDNEQFF
j_gene: TRBJ2-1; abundance: -; v_gene: TRBV7-9; CDR3aa: CASSLAGGYSGQGIHEQFF
j_gene: TRBJ1-5; abundance: -; v_gene: TRBV18; CDR3aa: CASSPPNRASNQPQHF
j_gene: TRBJ1-5; abundance: -; v_gene: TRBV12-5; CDR3aa: CASGILNQPQHF
j_gene: TRBJ2-7; abundance: -; v_gene: TRBV29-1; CDR3aa: CSVASAGGLHEQYF
j_gene: TRBJ2-1; abundance: -; v_gene: TRBV13; CDR3aa: CASSPRPSRSYNEQFF
j_gene: TRBJ1-1; abundance: -; v_gene: TRBV18; CDR3aa: CARGGANTEAFF
j_gene: TRBJ2-1; abundance: -; v_gene: TRBV28; CDR3aa: CASSLFGRGEQFF
j_gene: TRBJ2-2; abundance: -; v_gene: TRBV30; CDR3aa: CAWSGRRAVHTGELFF
j_gene: TRBJ2-1; abundance: -; v_gene: TRBV27; CDR3aa: CASSSGREQGEQFF
j_gene: TRBJ1-5; abundance: -; v_gene: TRBV28; CDR3aa: CASSSTGVRNQPQHF
j_gene: TRBJ2-6; abundance: -; v_gene: TRBV28; CDR3aa: CASTANSGANVLTF
j_gene: TRBJ1-1; abundance: -; v_gene: TRBV6-9; CDR3aa: CASSPPRAAFF